A selection of T cell receptor beta chains follows, all from one sample in a study of T cell changes during pregnancy in multiple sclerosis. The protocol was immunoSEQ multiplex PCR, while the TCRdb copy is restricted to in-frame clones and leaves out a portion. Found here are around 60,000 clones, approximately 85% of them singletons; the top ten hold over 1.5%. The sequencing used peripheral blood, collected in the first trimester of pregnancy. These receptors originate from a female donor with multiple sclerosis, enrolled in a pregnancy study. CDR3s include the opening cysteine and the closing phenylalanine or tryptophan. A D gene is named only where the DNA matches it firmly. Only part of the rows carry a size: once, few, many, or a class if the clone is expanded.

abundance,j_gene,v_gene,d_gene,CDR3aa,CDR3nt
NA,TRBJ2-1,TRBV28,TRBD2,CASWNLREAPDNEQFF,TGTGCCAGCTGGAACCTACGGGAGGCCCCCGACAATGAGCAGTTCTTC
NA,TRBJ2-5,TRBV5-4,TRBD2,CASSRGTSGETQYF,TGTGCCAGCAGCCGAGGGACTAGCGGGGAGACCCAGTACTTC
NA,TRBJ2-5,TRBV30,NA,CACLKAGTETQYF,TGTGCCTGCCTGAAGGCGGGGACAGAGACCCAGTACTTC
NA,TRBJ2-1,TRBV11-3,NA,CASSSGASGLAANEQFF,TGTGCCAGCAGCTCCGGGGCCTCGGGACTTGCCGCAAATGAGCAGTTCTTC
NA,TRBJ1-3,TRBV5-6,TRBD1,CASSVRRGQGVGTIYF,TGTGCCAGCAGCGTGCGGAGGGGACAGGGGGTTGGCACCATATATTTT
NA,TRBJ2-3,TRBV27,TRBD2,CASRNGLAGTDTQYF,TGTGCCAGCAGGAACGGACTAGCGGGCACAGATACGCAGTATTTT
NA,TRBJ1-3,TRBV28,NA,CASSLVVQGIISGNTIYF,TGTGCCAGCAGTCTCGTCGTGCAGGGGATCATCTCTGGAAACACCATATATTTT
NA,TRBJ1-1,TRBV27,TRBD1,CASSTRTGYTEAFF,TGTGCCAGCAGTACTCGGACAGGTTACACTGAAGCTTTCTTT
NA,TRBJ2-1,TRBV15,NA,CATSRDLGQASYNEQFF,TGTGCCACCAGCAGAGATCTCGGACAAGCTTCCTACAATGAGCAGTTCTTC
NA,TRBJ2-3,TRBV5-1,NA,CASSFGEAGHGTQYF,TGCGCCAGCAGCTTCGGGGAAGCGGGACATGGTACGCAGTATTTT
few,TRBJ1-2,TRBV5-1,NA,CASSLFAGNGYTF,TGCGCCAGCAGCTTGTTCGCAGGGAACGGCTACACCTTC
once,TRBJ2-2,TRBV18,TRBD1,CASSPGTGLRNTGELFF,TGTGCCAGCTCACCAGGGACAGGGCTAAGAAACACCGGGGAGCTGTTTTTT
NA,TRBJ1-2,TRBV19,NA,CASSSAGQYGYTF,TGTGCCAGTAGCTCCGCCGGACAGTATGGCTACACCTTC
few,TRBJ1-1,TRBV4-1,TRBD1,CASSPPLGQPNTEAFF,TGCGCCAGCAGCCCGCCGTTGGGACAGCCGAACACTGAAGCTTTCTTT
once,TRBJ2-7,TRBV18,NA,CASSPGLTRSYEQYF,TGTGCCAGCTCACCGGGGCTCACCCGATCCTACGAGCAGTACTTC
NA,TRBJ2-7,TRBV5-1,TRBD2,CASRPPTWGGYEQYF,TGCGCCAGCAGACCCCCAACTTGGGGGGGCTACGAGCAGTACTTC
NA,TRBJ1-1,TRBV7-2,TRBD1,CASSLGGGMNTEAFF,TGTGCCAGCAGCTTAGGAGGGGGCATGAACACTGAAGCTTTCTTT
NA,TRBJ1-2,TRBV5-6,TRBD1,CASSPDRGRGYTF,TGTGCCAGCAGCCCGGACAGGGGGCGAGGCTACACCTTC
NA,TRBJ2-1,TRBV5-1,TRBD2,CASSLSPRPSGDNEQFF,TGCGCCAGCAGCTTGTCTCCGCGGCCTAGCGGAGACAATGAGCAGTTCTTC
NA,TRBJ2-7,TRBV7-6,TRBD2,CASSPLAGEIYEQYF,TGTGCCAGCAGCCCGCTAGCGGGAGAGATCTACGAGCAGTACTTC
NA,TRBJ2-3,TRBV4-1,TRBD2,CASSQGGGLAGKDTQYF,TGCGCCAGCAGCCAGGGGGGGGGACTAGCGGGAAAAGATACGCAGTATTTT
NA,TRBJ2-2,TRBV15,TRBD2,CATSRSRLAGNTGELFF,TGTGCCACCAGCAGATCTCGACTAGCGGGGAACACCGGGGAGCTGTTTTTT
NA,TRBJ2-7,TRBV6-1,NA,CASSEFWAGKAFEQYF,TGTGCCAGCAGTGAATTCTGGGCAGGGAAGGCCTTCGAGCAGTACTTC
NA,TRBJ2-7,TRBV11-2,TRBD1,CASSTRTGEDEQYF,TGTGCCAGCAGCACCCGGACAGGGGAGGACGAGCAGTACTTC
NA,TRBJ2-5,TRBV13,TRBD2,CASSLVSGPAGQETQYF,TGTGCCAGCAGCTTAGTATCTGGTCCAGCGGGGCAAGAGACCCAGTACTTC
NA,TRBJ2-5,TRBV5-1,TRBD2,CASSLGAVSGNQETQYF,TGCGCCAGCAGCTTGGGGGCCGTTAGCGGGAATCAAGAGACCCAGTACTTC
few,TRBJ2-5,TRBV11-3,NA,CASRGRMGETQYF,TGTGCCAGCCGGGGGAGGATGGGGGAGACCCAGTACTTC
NA,TRBJ1-1,TRBV6-5,NA,CASSSNGLINTEAFF,TGTGCCAGCAGTTCAAATGGACTGATCAACACTGAAGCTTTCTTT
NA,TRBJ2-5,TRBV21-1,NA,CASTKGRGGETQYF,TGTGCCAGCACCAAGGGCCGGGGAGGCGAGACCCAGTACTTC
NA,TRBJ2-1,TRBV4-3,TRBD2,CASSPGTSGILDEQFF,TGCGCCAGCAGCCCCGGGACTAGCGGGATTTTGGATGAGCAGTTCTTC
NA,TRBJ2-7,TRBV11-1,NA,CASSENSYEQYF,TGTGCCAGCTCTGAAAACAGCTACGAGCAGTACTTC
NA,TRBJ2-7,TRBV7-9,TRBD2,CASSPGLAGLEQYF,TGTGCCAGCAGCCCAGGACTAGCGGGATTAGAGCAGTACTTC
NA,TRBJ1-4,TRBV5-1,NA,CASSSDRNNEKLFF,TGCGCCAGCAGCTCGGACAGAAATAATGAAAAACTGTTTTTT
NA,TRBJ2-3,TRBV9,NA,CASSRVSGQGGTDTQYF,TGTGCCAGCAGCAGGGTTAGTGGGCAGGGTGGCACAGATACGCAGTATTTT
once,TRBJ2-7,TRBV5-4,TRBD1,CASSPDRGQSYEQYF,TGTGCCAGCAGCCCGGACAGGGGGCAATCCTACGAGCAGTACTTC
NA,TRBJ1-1,TRBV6-5,NA,CASTPGGPHTEAFF,TGTGCCAGCACCCCGGGGGGCCCCCACACTGAAGCTTTCTTT
few,TRBJ2-7,TRBV10-1,NA,CASSEYGGTYEQYF,TGCGCCAGCAGTGAGTACGGGGGAACCTACGAGCAGTACTTC
NA,TRBJ1-2,TRBV6-5,NA,CASSYEGIVGYGYTF,TGTGCCAGCAGTTACGAGGGTATAGTGGGCTATGGCTACACCTTC
NA,TRBJ1-1,TRBV6-5,NA,CASSSRNTEAFF,TGTGCCAGCAGCTCTAGGAACACTGAAGCTTTCTTT
NA,TRBJ2-7,TRBV27,TRBD1,CASSPWDRPRPYEQYF,TGTGCCAGCAGTCCATGGGACAGACCAAGACCCTACGAGCAGTACTTC
many,TRBJ2-7,TRBV5-5,TRBD2,CASSDRLAGATEQYF,TGTGCCAGCAGCGATCGACTAGCGGGAGCAACGGAGCAGTACTTC
NA,TRBJ2-7,TRBV11-2,NA,CASSRDKTSYEQYF,TGTGCCAGCAGCCGGGACAAAACCTCCTACGAGCAGTACTTC